The TCR beta chain under discussion was sequenced for a study of blood T cells in healthy people across ages. This clonotype was found many times. Its antigen is still unknown. The authors isolated at least 6.5 million PBMCs per sample. The authors extracted at least 5 micrograms of total RNA per sample. Study-wide points: While age rose, TCR beta diversity per million T cells dropped in a roughly linear way.

CDR3 length: 15 residues. Germline V gives CDR1 MNHEY, CDR2 SVGEGT. V shed 5 bases and J shed 6 bases, with 18 bases lying between them. A J-beta primer mix and a sample-barcoded 5' primer were used in a second PCR of roughly 7 to 12 cycles. TCRdb passed the 5' RACE reads through MiXCR, listing each CDR3 protein once. The sample lists hundreds of thousands of distinct CDR3 sequences; roughly 48% were seen once. The receptor's source is a man younger than 45 in good health. The source material was blood. The rearrangement links TRBV6-2 or TRBV6-3 to TRBJ2-3; D not certain. The DNA of the CDR3 is TGTGCCAGCAGTCCCACGGGTGAAGGGTTTGATACGCAGTATTTT. Amino acids: CASSPTGEGFDTQYF.